These T cell receptor beta chains were read from a single sample in a study of cytomegalovirus exposure and HLA in healthy donors. TCRdb's table, derived via immunoSEQ multiplex PCR, lists solely in-frame clones and lacks some. The sample contains about 200,000 clones, approximately 79% of which appear only once. Material for sequencing was PBMCs. These receptors were obtained from a man aged 50-60 years in good health and CMV-seronegative. CDR3s leave out the opening cysteine and the closing phenylalanine or tryptophan. D genes are given only for firm matches. Size tells how often a clone was seen (once, few, many) or the class of an expanded clone, and some rows leave it out.

cdr3_aa clone_size v_call d_call j_call
ASSLTSGRGYEQY - TRBV5-5 TRBD2 TRBJ2-7
ASSSTGGFTGELF - TRBV7-7 TRBD1 TRBJ2-2
ASSFGQGSRTEAF - TRBV5-4 TRBD1 TRBJ1-1
ASSLSPADRVNQPQH - TRBV27 TRBD1 TRBJ1-5
ASSLGGLAALNTGELF - TRBV11-2 TRBD2 TRBJ2-2
ASSEARAEAF once TRBV2 - TRBJ1-1
ASSSQFSPLH once TRBV7-2 - TRBJ1-6
ASSFSSGGGTSGRTGELF few TRBV28 TRBD2 TRBJ2-2
ASELVGGEQF - TRBV18 - TRBJ2-1
ASSPTGSREQY - TRBV7-8 - TRBJ2-7
ASSLPGGTDTQY - TRBV5-1 - TRBJ2-3
ASSDLGLAGPYEQY - TRBV6-1 TRBD2 TRBJ2-7
ASSLWSGDSGNTIY - TRBV28 TRBD1 TRBJ1-3
ASSLERFYEQY - TRBV5-5 - TRBJ2-7
ASSQVFVGPEAF - TRBV4-1 - TRBJ1-1
ASSFSGTGELF - TRBV7-3 - TRBJ2-2
ASSSLAGKGTDTQY - TRBV7-9 - TRBJ2-3
ASTTGQGYFTDTQY - TRBV25-1 TRBD1 TRBJ2-3
ASSSSRGGPNNEQF - TRBV7-8 - TRBJ2-1
ASSVVTANEKLF once TRBV9 - TRBJ1-4
ASSSGTGGVLKTQY once TRBV5-4 TRBD1 TRBJ2-5
ASSETGNEQF - TRBV27 - TRBJ2-1